This T cell receptor beta chain originates from a study of blood T cell repertoires in COVID-19. Study summary: Donors in the United States, Italy and Spain gave samples during acute or convalescent COVID-19. T cells, B-cell-depleted T cells, or PBMCs provided the cDNA or gDNA that served as material.

Per the authors' pipeline: Estimation of nucleated cell counts relied on the amplification of reference gene primers. Clones were sequenced by immunoSEQ multiplex PCR, and TCRdb holds only the in-frame ones, with some missing. V, J and clone size derive from that table, while D and trimming were established from the DNA sequence. The table has tens of thousands of clones, roughly 84% seen once. The CDR3 loop spans 14 amino acids. The V and J ends lost 1 base and 7 bases respectively, with 12 bases between them. The germline V gene encodes CDR1 SGDLS and CDR2 YYNGEE. The sample consisted of peripheral blood. The receptor was derived from an older man with active COVID-19. The rearrangement uses TRBV9 and TRBJ2-1, with D possibly matching TRBD2 (5 bases). CDR3 in amino acids: CASSVPSSLNEQFF. The CDR3 nucleotides are TGTGCCAGCAGCGTACCTAGCTCCCTAAATGAGCAGTTCTTC.